Given below is one TCR beta chain in context. The data were obtained in a study of cytomegalovirus exposure and HLA in healthy donors. Germline loops: CDR1 LGHNA, CDR2 YNFKEQ. CDR3 length: 15 residues. With V trimmed by 4 bases and J by 2 bases, 7 bases remained unmatched. The study ran its PCR with 60 Vbeta and 13 Jbeta primers. Profiling relied on immunoSEQ multiplex PCR, and the TCRdb table lists in-frame clones only, not all of them. Of tens of thousands of clones in the sample, 78% were seen once. This TCR was recovered from a male donor in good health and CMV-seropositive. J is TRBJ2-5 and V is TRBV4-2; TRBD2 matches 7 bases. Sequencing was done on a sample of PBMCs. CDR3 loop: CASSPGLGEQETQYF. DNA for the CDR3: TGTGCCAGCAGCCCTGGACTAGGGGAACAAGAGACCCAGTACTTC.